The 9 T cell receptor beta chains given below trace back to one sample, sequenced in a study of tumor and adjacent non-tumor tissue in lung cancer. RNA was extracted from bulk tissue without any cell sorting. The normal lung tissue was taken more than 3 cm from the tumor edge. TCRbeta libraries were built with three rounds of nested PCR, modified from ARM-PCR. TCRdb itself ran the multiplex PCR reads through MiXCR, one entry per CDR3 protein. The sample yields some 100,000 distinct CDR3 sequences, about 63% seen once. The material sequenced was distant non-tumor lung tissue. These receptors all stem from a man aged 55 to 69 with non-small cell lung cancer.

On this clonotype: A read error is possible here, since a much larger clone lies one base away. The genes are TRBV6-1 and TRBJ2-4; D is possibly TRBD1 (6 bases). This CDR3 is built from 14 residues. Germline V lookup: CDR1 MNHNS, CDR2 SASEGT. As DNA, the CDR3 is TGTGCCAGCAGTGTGGGGGCAGCCAAAAACATTCAGTGCTTC. As protein: CASSVGAAKNIQCF.

The V call is TRBV4-1, the J call TRBJ2-7, with D possibly being TRBD2 (6 bases). Per the germline V gene, CDR1 is MGHRA and CDR2 is YSYEKL. CDR3 length equals 19 residues. The V end lost 0 bases, the J end lost 6 bases, and 27 bases lay between the germline ends. CDR3: CASSQEAWVTEGHGCEQYF. The CDR3 nucleotides are TGCGCCAGCAGCCAAGAAGCCTGGGTGACGGAGGGCCACGGCTGCGAGCAGTACTTC.

There are a few counts of this clonotype. The chain links TRBV19 to TRBJ2-1, with TRBD2 matching 7 bases. Germline V CDR1 and CDR2: LNHDA, SQIVND (reference sequence). V trimming: 4 bases; J trimming: 1 base; junction bases outside the gene matches: 10. The CDR3 spans 17 residues. CDR3 nucleotide sequence: TGTGCCAGTAGTACCTCTAGAATAGCGGGTTCCTACAATGAGCAGTTCTTC. As protein: CASSTSRIAGSYNEQFF.

This clonotype was seen a handful of times. This could be a read error, since a much larger clone is one nucleotide away. The V and J genes are TRBV6-6 and TRBJ2-1, with D perhaps matching TRBD2 (6 bases). This CDR3 is built from 13 residues. CDR1 and CDR2 (germline): MNHNY, SVGAGI (reference sequence). CDR3 sequence: CVSRRGEDNEQFF. The CDR3, as DNA: TGTGTCAGCAGGCGCGGGGAAGACAATGAGCAGTTCTTC.

Concerning this clonotype itself: A much larger clone is a single base away; this may be a read error. This chain connects TRBV7-8 to TRBJ2-2; D is undetermined. Trimming removed 0 bases at V and 7 bases at J, with 3 bases between. This CDR3 contains 12 residues. Germline assignment: CDR1 SGHVS and CDR2 FQNEAQ. CDR3 sequence reads: CASSLAGGELFF. CDR3 sequence (DNA): TGTGCCAGCAGCTTAGCGGGCGGGGAGCTGTTTTTT.

Points on this clonotype: Possible read error: a much larger clone is one base away. The chain joins TRBV10-1 to TRBJ2-1; 8 positions agree with TRBD2. The CDR3 is 13 amino acids. Germline V gene lookup returns CDR1 WNHNN and CDR2 SYGVQD (reference sequence). The CDR3 protein is CVSSGGNYNEQFF. The CDR3 nucleotides are TGCGTCAGCAGCGGGGGTAATTACAATGAGCAGTTCTTC.

A note on this clonotype: An end of the junction does not agree with germline; a read error may underlie this. The genes are TRBV5-1 and TRBJ2-1, with 14 bases aligning to TRBD2. CDR3 length: 16 amino acids. In germline, CDR1 is SGHRS, CDR2 YFSETQ. The CDR3 DNA sequence: TGCGCCAGCAGCCTAATTCCGGGACTAGCGGGGGACGAGCTGTTCTTC. This gives the protein CASSLIPGLAGDELFF.

As concerns this clonotype: The CDR3 carries no conserved terminal phenylalanine or tryptophan, so it likely arises from a read error. The limits of the CDR3 on the DNA are not certain, so only TCRdb's listed CDR3 is given. J is TRBJ1-5 and V is TRBV4-1. Termini included, the CDR3 measures 13 amino acids. From germline, CDR1 is MGHRA and CDR2 YSYEKL. Here the CDR3 reads CASSQELIQPHHL.

As regards this clonotype: This sequence may be a read error, since a much larger clone differs from it by one base. The rearrangement links TRBV30 to TRBJ2-6; no firm D call. Germline-derived CDR1 and CDR2 are GTSNPN and SVGIG (reference sequence). The CDR3 consists of 15 residues. CDR3 sequence reads: CAWSVIGSGTNVLTF. The CDR3 DNA reads TGTGCCTGGAGTGTAATCGGGTCTGGGACCAACGTCCTGACTTTC. Full variable domain (rest looked up from reference TRBV30 and TRBJ2-6): SQTIHQWPATLVQPVGSPLSLECTVEGTSNPNLYWYRQAAGRGLQLLFYSVGIGQISSEVPQNLSASRPQDRQFILSSKKLLLSDSGFYLCAWSVIGSGTNVLTFGAGSRLTVL.